These 15 T cell receptor beta chains were all obtained from the same sample, sequenced in a study of blood T cells in healthy people across ages (dated by TCRdb to the mid-2010s). The library was made by 5' RACE. Instrument on record: Illumina HiSeq 2500. A second 7 to 11 cycle PCR used a sample-barcoded 5' primer and a J-beta primer mix. The public sequencing data were trimmed at Q25 with fastp and processed into clonotypes with MiXCR by TCRdb, which kept only in-frame beta chains. Merged by CDR3 protein, the rows form single entries marked with the most common genes and DNA. The sample table lists about 1.6 million distinct CDR3 sequences, 34% of them with a count of one. Of the sample, around 11% falls within the top ten clones. Specimen: blood. These receptor sequences come from a woman in her twenties or thirties in good health.

The sample holds a few counts of this clonotype. The chain combines TRBV7-9 with TRBJ2-1; TRBD2 aligns across 11 bases. Losses at the gene ends were 5 bases for V and 0 bases for J; bases not matched to a gene: 6. CDR1 is SEHNR, CDR2 FQNEAQ, per germline (reference sequence). This CDR3 is 17 amino acids long. DNA of the CDR3: TGTGCCAGCAGCCTGACTAGCGGGGCTCACTCCTACAATGAGCAGTTCTTC. This encodes CASSLTSGAHSYNEQFF.

V is TRBV20-1 and J is TRBJ2-1; 11 nucleotides match TRBD2. The CDR3 extends over 16 amino acids. The V and J ends lost 5 bases and 3 bases, in that order; junction bases with no gene match: 9. Germline-derived CDR1 and CDR2 are DFQATT and SNEGSKA (reference sequence). This chain's CDR3 is CSALPSTSGSYNEQFF. CDR3 nucleotides: TGCAGTGCTCTTCCGTCCACTAGCGGGAGCTACAATGAGCAGTTCTTC.

This rearrangement joins TRBV7-6 to TRBJ2-2; D gene uncertain. The germline CDR1 and CDR2 sequences are SGHVS and FNYEAQ. The CDR3 loop spans 18 amino acids. Trimming pared 0 bases from V and 1 base from J, leaving 15 bases between. CDR3 region: CASSLADVGGLNTGELFF. DNA of the CDR3: TGTGCCAGCAGCTTAGCCGATGTTGGCGGATTGAACACCGGGGAGCTGTTTTTT.

This clonotype was seen a few times. This chain joins TRBV5-1 and TRBJ1-4; no clear D. The V gene's germline CDR1 is SGHRS and CDR2 YFSETQ. The CDR3 runs 14 residues. V gave up 0 bases and J gave up 3 bases, with 6 bases separating them. The CDR3 DNA reads as TGCGCCAGCAGCTTGGAACGGCCTAATGAAAAACTGTTTTTT. Amino acids: CASSLERPNEKLFF.

This chain links TRBV11-2 with TRBJ2-1, with 8 bases aligning to TRBD2. The CDR3 consists of 15 residues. V gave up 6 bases and J gave up 4 bases; unmatched junction bases: 8. Germline loops: CDR1 SGHAT, CDR2 FQNNGV. The CDR3 nucleotides are TGTGCCAGCAGAGAGGGTATAGCGGGATACAATGAGCAGTTCTTC. Its protein product is CASREGIAGYNEQFF.

The CDR3, as DNA: TGTGCCAGCAGTTTATCAGGGTTTAATGGCTACACCTTC. It encodes CASSLSGFNGYTF. V usage is TRBV27 and J usage is TRBJ1-2, with no clear D. Germline V gives CDR1 MNHEY, CDR2 SMNVEV (reference sequence). CDR3 length: 13 residues. The V and J ends lost 0 bases and 6 bases respectively, with 8 bases between them.

Comments on this clonotype: With a much larger clone just one base away, this may be a read error. The chain couples TRBV7-9 to TRBJ2-3; D unclear. The CDR3 is 14 amino acids. Looked up from germline, CDR1 is SEHNR and CDR2 is FQNEAQ (reference sequence). The V and J ends lost 5 bases and 4 bases respectively, with 13 bases between them. The CDR3 is CASSLQSSADTQYF. In nucleotides, the CDR3 is TGTGCCAGCAGCCTCCAATCAAGTGCAGATACGCAGTATTTT.

The chain couples TRBV29-1 to TRBJ2-7; TRBD1 aligns across 10 bases. Unmatched junction bases numbered 10, after V lost 6 bases and J lost 5 bases. This CDR3 has 14 residues. Looked up from germline, CDR1 is SQVTM and CDR2 is ANQGSEA. CDR3 coding DNA: TGCAGCGTCCGGGGGACAGGGGTCCACCACGAGCAGTACTTC. Its translation: CSVRGTGVHHEQYF.

This clonotype turned up a few times. The V gene is TRBV20-1, the J gene TRBJ2-7; no definite D call. CDR3 length: 11 amino acids. The V end lost 8 bases, the J end lost 5 bases, and 13 bases lay between the germline ends. The germline gives CDR1 DFQATT, CDR2 SNEGSKA (reference sequence). The chain's CDR3 is CSPAAVHEQYF. CDR3 coding DNA: TGCAGTCCAGCCGCTGTCCACGAGCAGTACTTC.

The chain is built from TRBV5-1 and TRBJ2-1, with a weak D call TRBD2 (5 bases). CDR1 and CDR2 (germline): SGHRS, YFSETQ. This CDR3 has 11 residues. The ends were cut back, 6 bases at V and 9 bases at J, with 10 bases in the middle. The CDR3 protein is CASNEGLEQFF. CDR3 bases: TGCGCCAGCAACGAAGGACTTGAGCAGTTCTTC. Full variable domain (rest looked up from reference TRBV5-1 and TRBJ2-1): KAGVTQTPRYLIKTRGQQVTLSCSPISGHRSVSWYQQTPGQGLQFLFEYFSETQRNKGNFPGRFSGRQFSNSRSEMNVSTLELGDSALYLCASNEGLEQFFGPGTRLTVL.

This clonotype was counted between two and nine times. This rearrangement joins TRBV5-1 to TRBJ1-1; D might be TRBD1 (5 bases). Germline V gives CDR1 SGHRS, CDR2 YFSETQ. The CDR3 is 12 amino acids. V lost 5 bases and J 3 bases, leaving 8 bases between the germline ends. The CDR3 bases are TGCGCCAGCAGGGGGGGAGACACTGAAGCTTTCTTT. This sequence encodes CASRGGDTEAFF.

This clonotype was counted between two and nine times. V gene TRBV7-2 combines with J gene TRBJ2-1; D is undetermined. Germline-derived CDR1 and CDR2 are SGHTA and FQGNSA. The CDR3 contains 16 residues. The V and J ends lost 4 bases and 8 bases respectively, with 21 bases between them. The CDR3 DNA sequence: TGTGCCAGCAGCTCCCTCACTATACTCCACGGCGATGAGCAGTTCTTC. Its protein product is CASSSLTILHGDEQFF.

There are a few counts of this clonotype. The chain uses TRBV20-1 and TRBJ1-5, with D tentatively TRBD1 (5 bases). Trimming shortened V by 4 bases and J by 5 bases, and 18 bases separated the two germline ends. CDR1 is DFQATT and CDR2 is SNEGSKA in the germline V gene (reference sequence). The CDR3 covers 15 residues. In DNA, the CDR3 is TGCAGTGCTATCCCCATCAGGGTGAGAGATCAGCCCCAGCATTTT. This sequence encodes CSAIPIRVRDQPQHF.

This clonotype was detected only a few times. The rearrangement joins TRBV12-3 or TRBV12-4 to TRBJ2-7, with D perhaps TRBD1 (6 bases). Between the trimmed V and J ends, which lost 5 bases and 1 base, there was a span of 15 bases. The CDR3 extends over 15 amino acids. In nucleotides, the CDR3 is TGTGCCAGCAGTCCCTTGCAGGGACAATCCTACGAGCAGTACTTC. Residues: CASSPLQGQSYEQYF.

The chain employs TRBV6-1 and TRBJ1-6; D is undetermined. The CDR3 extends over 11 amino acids. Deletions cut 0 bases from V and 10 bases from J, with 1 base between. Germline CDR1 MNHNS, CDR2 SASEGT. CDR3 in amino acids: CASSEASPLHF. In nucleotides, the CDR3 is TGTGCCAGCAGTGAAGCGTCACCCCTCCACTTT.